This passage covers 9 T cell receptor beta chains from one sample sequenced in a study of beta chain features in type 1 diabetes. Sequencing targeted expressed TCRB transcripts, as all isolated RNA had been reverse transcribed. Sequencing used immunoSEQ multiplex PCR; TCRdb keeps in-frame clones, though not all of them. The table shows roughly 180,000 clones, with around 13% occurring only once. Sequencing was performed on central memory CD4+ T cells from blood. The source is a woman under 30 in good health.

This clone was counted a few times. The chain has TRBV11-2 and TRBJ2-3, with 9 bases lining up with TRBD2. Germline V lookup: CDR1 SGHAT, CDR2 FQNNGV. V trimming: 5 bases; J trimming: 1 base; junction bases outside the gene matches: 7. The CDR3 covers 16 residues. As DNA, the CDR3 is TGTGCCAGCAGCCCGGGACTAGCATTAGGCACAGATACGCAGTATTTT. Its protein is CASSPGLALGTDTQYF.

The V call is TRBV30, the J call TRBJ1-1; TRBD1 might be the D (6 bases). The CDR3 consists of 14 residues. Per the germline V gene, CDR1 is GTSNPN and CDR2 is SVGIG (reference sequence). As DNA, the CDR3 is TGTGCTCCTCCGGGGGGCGCTAAGGACACTGAAGCTTTCTTT. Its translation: CAPPGGAKDTEAFF. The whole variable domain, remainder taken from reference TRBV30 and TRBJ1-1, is SQTIHQWPATLVQPVGSPLSLECTVEGTSNPNLYWYRQAAGRGLQLLFYSVGIGQISSEVPQNLSASRPQDRQFILSSKKLLLSDSGFYLCAPPGGAKDTEAFFGQGTRLTVV.

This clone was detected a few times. CDR3 loop: CAWKPTSSSYNEQFF. CDR3 DNA: TGTGCCTGGAAGCCTACTAGTAGCTCCTACAATGAGCAGTTCTTC. The V call is TRBV30, the J call TRBJ2-1; D possibly corresponds to TRBD2 (5 bases). Trimming removed 4 bases from V and 0 bases from J, with 13 bases in between. The CDR3 is made up of 15 amino acids. Germline V gene data show CDR1 as GTSNPN and CDR2 as SVGIG (reference sequence).

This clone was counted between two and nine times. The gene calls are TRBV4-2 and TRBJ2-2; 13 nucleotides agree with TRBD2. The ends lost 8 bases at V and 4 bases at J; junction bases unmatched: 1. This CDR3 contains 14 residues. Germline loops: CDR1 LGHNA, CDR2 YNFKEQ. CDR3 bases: TGTGCCAGCCGGACTAGCGGGAGCACCGGGGAGCTGTTTTTT. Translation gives CASRTSGSTGELFF.

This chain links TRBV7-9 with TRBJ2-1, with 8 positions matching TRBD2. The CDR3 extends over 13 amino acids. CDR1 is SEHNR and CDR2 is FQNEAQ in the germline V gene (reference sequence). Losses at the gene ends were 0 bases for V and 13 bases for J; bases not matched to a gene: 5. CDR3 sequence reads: CASSLAFGTSQFF. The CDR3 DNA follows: TGTGCCAGCAGCTTAGCCTTCGGGACTAGTCAGTTCTTC.

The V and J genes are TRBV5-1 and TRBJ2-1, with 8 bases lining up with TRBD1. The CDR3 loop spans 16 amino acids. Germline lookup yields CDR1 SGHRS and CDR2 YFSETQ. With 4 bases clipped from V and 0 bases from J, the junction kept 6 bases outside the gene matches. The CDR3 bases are TGCGCCAGCAGCCCACCCACAGGGGGCTCCTACAATGAGCAGTTCTTC. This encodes CASSPPTGGSYNEQFF. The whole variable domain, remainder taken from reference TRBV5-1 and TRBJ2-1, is KAGVTQTPRYLIKTRGQQVTLSCSPISGHRSVSWYQQTPGQGLQFLFEYFSETQRNKGNFPGRFSGRQFSNSRSEMNVSTLELGDSALYLCASSPPTGGSYNEQFFGPGTRLTVL.

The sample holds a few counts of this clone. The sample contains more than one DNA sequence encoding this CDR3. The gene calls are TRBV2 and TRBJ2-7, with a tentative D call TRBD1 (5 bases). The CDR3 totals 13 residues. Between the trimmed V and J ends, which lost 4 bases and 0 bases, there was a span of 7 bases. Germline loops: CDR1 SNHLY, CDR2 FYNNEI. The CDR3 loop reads CASSAGNSYEQYF. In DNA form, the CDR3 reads TGTGCCAGCAGTGCAGGGAACTCCTACGAGCAGTACTTC.

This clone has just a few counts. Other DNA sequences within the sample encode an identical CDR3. Written as DNA, the CDR3 is TGTGCCAGCTCACCAATATCCAGGAACACTGAAGCTTTCTTT. Translation: CASSPISRNTEAFF. The chain recombines TRBV18 with TRBJ1-1; D remains ambiguous. The CDR3 covers 14 residues. Germline CDR1 KGHSH, CDR2 LQKENI. V lost 2 bases to trimming and J lost 1 base, with 8 bases between them.

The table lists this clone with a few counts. The CDR3 loop is CASSLNAGPYNEQFF. In DNA, the CDR3 is TGCGCCAGCAGCTTGAATGCGGGACCCTACAATGAGCAGTTCTTC. V is TRBV5-1 and J is TRBJ2-1, with TRBD2 as a possible D gene (6 bases). Germline V gives CDR1 SGHRS, CDR2 YFSETQ. This CDR3 region has 15 residues. Trimming left V 1 base short and J 2 bases short, with 10 bases between.